This T cell receptor (beta chain) was recovered during a study of T cells in Graves' hyperthyroidism and ophthalmopathy. Authors of the study amplified TCR beta CDR3 regions from RNA transcripts. HTBI primers were the set used in a first-round RT-PCR of the TCR CDR3. Each CDR3 protein gets one entry after TCRdb re-called the multiplex PCR reads with MiXCR. Of roughly 580,000 distinct CDR3 sequences listed, about 45% are singletons. The germline gives CDR1 ENHRY, CDR2 SYGVKD. V was clipped by 0 bases and J by 5 bases, with 11 bases between them. The CDR3 is made up of 14 amino acids. This clonotype was seen ten or more times. Its antigen is not identified. Overall study findings and caveats: The model forecast ophthalmopathy, anticipating it by a median roughly 6.5 months before onset.

This receptor was taken from a young woman with Graves' hyperthyroidism. Sequencing was done on a sample of peripheral blood or thyroid tissue (not recorded which). The chain couples TRBV10-3 to TRBJ2-7, with D perhaps matching TRBD2 (6 bases). The chain's CDR3 is CAISESRGGDEQYF. The CDR3, as DNA: TGTGCCATCAGTGAGTCGAGGGGAGGCGACGAGCAGTACTTC.